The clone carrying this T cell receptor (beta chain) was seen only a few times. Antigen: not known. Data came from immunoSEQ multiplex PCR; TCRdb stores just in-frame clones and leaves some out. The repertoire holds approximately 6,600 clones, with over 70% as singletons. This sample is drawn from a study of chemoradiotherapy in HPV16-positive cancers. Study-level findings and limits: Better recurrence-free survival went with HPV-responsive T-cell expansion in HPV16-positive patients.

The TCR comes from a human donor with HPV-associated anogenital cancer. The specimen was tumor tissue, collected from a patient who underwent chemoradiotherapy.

CDR3 protein: CAWSVDFGFTDTQYF. CDR3 coding DNA: TGTGCCTGGAGTGTAGATTTTGGTTTCACAGATACGCAGTATTTT. The chain combines TRBV30 with TRBJ2-3; D unclear. This CDR3 has 15 residues. Trimming removed 0 bases from V and 2 bases from J, with 12 bases in between. Germline CDR1 GTSNPN, CDR2 SVGIG (reference sequence).